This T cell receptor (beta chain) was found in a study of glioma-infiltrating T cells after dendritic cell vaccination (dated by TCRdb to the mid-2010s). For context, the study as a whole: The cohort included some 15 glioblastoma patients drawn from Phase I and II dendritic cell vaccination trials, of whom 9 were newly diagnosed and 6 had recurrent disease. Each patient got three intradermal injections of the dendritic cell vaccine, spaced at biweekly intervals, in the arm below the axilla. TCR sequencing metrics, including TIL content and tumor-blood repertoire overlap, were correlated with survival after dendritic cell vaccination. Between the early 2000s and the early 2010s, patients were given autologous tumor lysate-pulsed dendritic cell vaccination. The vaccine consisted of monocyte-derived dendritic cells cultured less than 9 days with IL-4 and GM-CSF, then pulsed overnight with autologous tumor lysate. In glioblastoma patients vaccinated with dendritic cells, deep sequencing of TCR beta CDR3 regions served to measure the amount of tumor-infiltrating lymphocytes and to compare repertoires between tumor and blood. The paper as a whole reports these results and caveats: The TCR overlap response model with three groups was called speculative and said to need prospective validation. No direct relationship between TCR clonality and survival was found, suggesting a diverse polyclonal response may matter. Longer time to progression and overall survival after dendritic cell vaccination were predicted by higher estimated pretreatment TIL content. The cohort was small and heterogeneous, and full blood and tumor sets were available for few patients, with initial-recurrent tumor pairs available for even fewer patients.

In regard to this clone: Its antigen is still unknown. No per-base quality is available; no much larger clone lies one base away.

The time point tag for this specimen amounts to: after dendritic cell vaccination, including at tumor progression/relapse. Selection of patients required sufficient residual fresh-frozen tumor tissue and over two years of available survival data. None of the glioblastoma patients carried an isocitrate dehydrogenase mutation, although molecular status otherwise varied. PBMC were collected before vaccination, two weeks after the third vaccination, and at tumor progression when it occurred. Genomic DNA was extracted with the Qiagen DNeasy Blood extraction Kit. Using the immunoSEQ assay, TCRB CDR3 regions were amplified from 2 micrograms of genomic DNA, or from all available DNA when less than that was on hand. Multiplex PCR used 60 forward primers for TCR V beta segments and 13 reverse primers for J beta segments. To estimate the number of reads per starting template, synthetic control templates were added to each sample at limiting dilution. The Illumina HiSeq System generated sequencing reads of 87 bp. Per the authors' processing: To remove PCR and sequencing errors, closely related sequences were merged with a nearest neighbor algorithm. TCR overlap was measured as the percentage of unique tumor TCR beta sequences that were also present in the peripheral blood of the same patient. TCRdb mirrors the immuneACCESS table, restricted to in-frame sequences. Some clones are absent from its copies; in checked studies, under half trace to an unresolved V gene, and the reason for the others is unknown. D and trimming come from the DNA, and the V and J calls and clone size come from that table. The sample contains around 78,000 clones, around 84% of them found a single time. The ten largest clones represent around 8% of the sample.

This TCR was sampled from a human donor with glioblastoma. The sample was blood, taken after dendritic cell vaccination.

The CDR3: CASSNGQLNSPLHF. The DNA sequence reads TGTGCCAGCAGCAACGGACAGCTTAATTCACCCCTCCACTTT. The chain is made from TRBV21-1 and TRBJ1-6; TRBD1, the table's D call, was not compared with the DNA. TRBV21-1 represents a pseudogene. The cysteine opens and the phenylalanine closes a CDR3 of 14 amino acids. Left in the record is the CDR3 DNA by itself, 42 bases read in frame from the first base.